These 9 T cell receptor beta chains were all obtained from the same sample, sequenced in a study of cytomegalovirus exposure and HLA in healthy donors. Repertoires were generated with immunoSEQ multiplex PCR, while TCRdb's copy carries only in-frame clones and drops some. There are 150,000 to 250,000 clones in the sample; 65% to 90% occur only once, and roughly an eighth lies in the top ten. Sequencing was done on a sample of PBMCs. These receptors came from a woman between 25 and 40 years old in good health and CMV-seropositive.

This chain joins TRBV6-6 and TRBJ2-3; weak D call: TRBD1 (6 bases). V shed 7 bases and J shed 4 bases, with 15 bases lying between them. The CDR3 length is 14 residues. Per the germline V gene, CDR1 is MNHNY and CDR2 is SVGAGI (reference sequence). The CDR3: CASTNGQLADTQYF. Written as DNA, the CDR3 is TGTGCCAGCACCAACGGACAGTTGGCAGATACGCAGTATTTT.

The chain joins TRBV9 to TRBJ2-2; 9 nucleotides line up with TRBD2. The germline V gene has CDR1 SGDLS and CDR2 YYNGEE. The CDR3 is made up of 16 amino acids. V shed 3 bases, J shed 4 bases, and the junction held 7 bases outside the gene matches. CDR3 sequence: CASSEVAGEVTGELFF. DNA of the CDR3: TGTGCCAGCAGCGAGGTAGCGGGAGAGGTCACCGGGGAGCTGTTTTTT. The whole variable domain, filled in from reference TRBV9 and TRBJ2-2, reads DSGVTQTPKHLITATGQRVTLRCSPRSGDLSVYWYQQSLDQGLQFLIQYYNGEERAKGNILERFSAQQFPDLHSELNLSSLELGDSALYFCASSEVAGEVTGELFFGEGSRLTVL.

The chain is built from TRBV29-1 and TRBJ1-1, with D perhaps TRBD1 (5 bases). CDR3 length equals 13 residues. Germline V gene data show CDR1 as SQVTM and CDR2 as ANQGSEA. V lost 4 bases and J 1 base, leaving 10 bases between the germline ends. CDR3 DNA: TGCAGCGTTGCGCGCGGGGGGAACACTGAAGCTTTCTTT. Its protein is CSVARGGNTEAFF.

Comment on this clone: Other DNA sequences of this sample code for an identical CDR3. CDR3 amino acids: CASSPRTGGSYNEQFF. The CDR3 DNA sequence: TGTGCCAGCAGCCCACGGACAGGGGGCTCCTACAATGAGCAGTTCTTC. This chain joins TRBV11-2 and TRBJ2-1; 10 nucleotides line up with TRBD1. Germline CDR1 and CDR2: SGHAT and FQNNGV. V dropped 5 bases and J dropped 0; count of bases not matched to a gene: 4. The CDR3 contains 16 residues.

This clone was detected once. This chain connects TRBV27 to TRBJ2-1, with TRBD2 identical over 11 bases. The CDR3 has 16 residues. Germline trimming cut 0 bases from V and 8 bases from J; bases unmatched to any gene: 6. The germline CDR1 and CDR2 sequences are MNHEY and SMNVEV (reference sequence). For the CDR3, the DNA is TGTGCCAGCAGTTTATCGGGTAGCGGGAGGGCCCATGAGCAGTTCTTC. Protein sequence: CASSLSGSGRAHEQFF.

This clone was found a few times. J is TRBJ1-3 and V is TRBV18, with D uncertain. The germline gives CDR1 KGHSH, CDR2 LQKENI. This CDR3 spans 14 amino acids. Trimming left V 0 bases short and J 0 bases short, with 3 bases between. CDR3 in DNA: TGTGCCAGCTCACCACCTCGCTCTGGAAACACCATATATTTT. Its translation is CASSPPRSGNTIYF.

The CDR3: CASSLGLGATDTQYF. In DNA form, the CDR3 reads TGTGCCAGCAGTTTGGGGCTGGGGGCCACAGATACGCAGTATTTT. The V gene is TRBV27, the J gene TRBJ2-3, with a tentative D call TRBD1 (6 bases). V shed 3 bases and J shed 2 bases, with 12 bases lying between them. Germline V gene lookup returns CDR1 MNHEY and CDR2 SMNVEV (reference sequence). The CDR3 is 15 amino acids.

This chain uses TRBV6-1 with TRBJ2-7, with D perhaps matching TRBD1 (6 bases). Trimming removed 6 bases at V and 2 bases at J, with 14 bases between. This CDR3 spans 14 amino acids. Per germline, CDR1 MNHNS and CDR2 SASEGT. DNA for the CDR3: TGTGCCAGCAGCCACCGGGACACCGCCTACGAGCAGTACTTC. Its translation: CASSHRDTAYEQYF.

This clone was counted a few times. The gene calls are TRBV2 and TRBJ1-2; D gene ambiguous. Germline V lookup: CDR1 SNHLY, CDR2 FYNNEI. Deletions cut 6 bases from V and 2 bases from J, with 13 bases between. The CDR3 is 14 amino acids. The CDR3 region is CASSRGGANYGYTF. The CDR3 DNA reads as TGTGCCAGCAGCCGGGGAGGTGCGAACTATGGCTACACCTTC.